This TCR beta chain is from a study of T-cell reconstitution after alpha-beta-depleted transplantation in children. Points from the study as a whole: Newly generated T cells supplied most T-cell counts and diversity one year post-transplant. Approximately two months post-transplant, alpha-beta T cells reportedly originated from several hundred expanded graft clones. In some patients, recipient T cells and intrathymic progenitors surviving conditioning explained high day-60 diversity.

Germline CDR1 DFQATT, CDR2 SNEGSKA (reference sequence). CDR3 length: 14 residues. Trimming shortened V by 4 bases and J by 6 bases, and 16 bases separated the two germline ends. A word on this clonotype: What it binds is unknown.

Preparing the TCRbeta library involved the use of unique molecular identifiers. One entry per CDR3 protein results from TCRdb running MiXCR on the PCR reads. The sample has about 580,000 distinct CDR3 sequences, 25% to 30% seen once. The receptor's source is a boy under two years old with Wiskott-Aldrich syndrome, due to receive a stem cell transplant. This sequence joins TRBV20-1 and TRBJ1-5, with D unclear. This specimen was PBMCs, taken before TCRalphabeta/CD19-depleted stem cell transplant. In nucleotides, the CDR3 is TGCAGTGCTAACGCTCCACGGTCAGGTCAGCCCCAGCATTTT. Encoded protein: CSANAPRSGQPQHF.